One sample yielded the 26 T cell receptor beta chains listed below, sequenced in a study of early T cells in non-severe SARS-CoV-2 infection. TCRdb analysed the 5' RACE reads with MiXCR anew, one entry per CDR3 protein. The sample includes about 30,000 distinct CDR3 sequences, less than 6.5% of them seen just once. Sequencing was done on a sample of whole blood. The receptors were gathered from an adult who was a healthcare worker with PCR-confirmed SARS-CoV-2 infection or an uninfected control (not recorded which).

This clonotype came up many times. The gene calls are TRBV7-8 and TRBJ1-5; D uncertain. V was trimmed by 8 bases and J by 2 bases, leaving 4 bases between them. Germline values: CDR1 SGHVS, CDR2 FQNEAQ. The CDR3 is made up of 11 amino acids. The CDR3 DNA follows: TGTGCCAGCGGCGGCAATCAGCCCCAGCATTTT. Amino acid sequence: CASGGNQPQHF. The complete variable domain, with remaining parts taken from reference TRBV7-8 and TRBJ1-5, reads GAGVSQSPRYKVAKRGQDVALRCDPISGHVSLFWYQQALGQGPEFLTYFQNEAQLDKSGLPSDRFFAERPEGSVSTLKIQRTQQEDSAVYLCASGGNQPQHFGDGTRLSIL.

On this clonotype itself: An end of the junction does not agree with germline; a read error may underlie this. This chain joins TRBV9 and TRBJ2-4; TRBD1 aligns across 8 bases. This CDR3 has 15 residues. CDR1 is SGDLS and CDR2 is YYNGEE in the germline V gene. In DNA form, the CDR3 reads TGTGCCAGCAGCGTAGAGTCTCAGGGGGCCTCCCTAAGCCACTTC. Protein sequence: CASSVESQGASLSHF.

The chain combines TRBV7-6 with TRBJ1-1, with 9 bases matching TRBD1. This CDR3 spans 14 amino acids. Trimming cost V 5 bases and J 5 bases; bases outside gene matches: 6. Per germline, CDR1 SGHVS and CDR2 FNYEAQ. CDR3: CASSPTGGLTEAFF. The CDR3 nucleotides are TGTGCCAGCAGCCCGACAGGGGGTTTAACTGAAGCTTTCTTT. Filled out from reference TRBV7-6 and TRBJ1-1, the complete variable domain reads GAGVSQSPRYKVTKRGQDVALRCDPISGHVSLYWYRQALGQGPEFLTYFNYEAQQDKSGLPNDRFSAERPEGSISTLTIQRTEQRDSAMYRCASSPTGGLTEAFFGQGTRLTVV.

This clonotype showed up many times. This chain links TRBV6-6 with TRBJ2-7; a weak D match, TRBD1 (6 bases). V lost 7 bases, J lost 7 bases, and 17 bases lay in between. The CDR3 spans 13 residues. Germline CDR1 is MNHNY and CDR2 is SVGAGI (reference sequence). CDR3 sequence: CASTPDTRGEQYF. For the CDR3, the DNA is TGTGCCAGCACTCCAGATACCAGGGGAGAGCAGTACTTC.

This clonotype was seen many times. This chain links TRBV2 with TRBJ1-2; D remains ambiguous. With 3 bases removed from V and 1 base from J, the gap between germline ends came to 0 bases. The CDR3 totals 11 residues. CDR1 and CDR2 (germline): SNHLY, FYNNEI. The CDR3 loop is CASSDNYGYTF. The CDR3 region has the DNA TGTGCCAGCAGTGATAACTATGGCTACACCTTC.

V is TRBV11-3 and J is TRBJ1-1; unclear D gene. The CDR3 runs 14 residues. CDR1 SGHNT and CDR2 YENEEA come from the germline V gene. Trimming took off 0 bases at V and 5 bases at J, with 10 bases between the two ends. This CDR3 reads CASSLESRGTEAFF. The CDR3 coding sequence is TGTGCCAGCAGCTTAGAATCCCGAGGAACTGAAGCTTTCTTT.

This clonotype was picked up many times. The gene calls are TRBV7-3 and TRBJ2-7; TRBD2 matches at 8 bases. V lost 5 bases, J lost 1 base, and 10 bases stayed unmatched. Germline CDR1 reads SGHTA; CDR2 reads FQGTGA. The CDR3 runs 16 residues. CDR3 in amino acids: CASSPRAAGGSYEQYF. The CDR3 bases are TGTGCCAGCAGCCCAAGAGCGGCGGGAGGATCCTACGAGCAGTACTTC. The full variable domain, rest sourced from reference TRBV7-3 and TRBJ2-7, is GAGVSQTPSNKVTEKGKYVELRCDPISGHTALYWYRQSLGQGPEFLIYFQGTGAADDSGLPNDRFFAVRPEGSVSTLKIQRTERGDSAVYLCASSPRAAGGSYEQYFGPGTRLTVT.

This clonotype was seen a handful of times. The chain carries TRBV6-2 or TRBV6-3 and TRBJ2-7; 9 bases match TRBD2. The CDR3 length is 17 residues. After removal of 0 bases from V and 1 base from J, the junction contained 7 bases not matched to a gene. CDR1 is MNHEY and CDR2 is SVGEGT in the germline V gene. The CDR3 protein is CASSYSWLAGRSYEQYF. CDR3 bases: TGTGCCAGCAGTTACTCATGGCTAGCGGGAAGATCCTACGAGCAGTACTTC.

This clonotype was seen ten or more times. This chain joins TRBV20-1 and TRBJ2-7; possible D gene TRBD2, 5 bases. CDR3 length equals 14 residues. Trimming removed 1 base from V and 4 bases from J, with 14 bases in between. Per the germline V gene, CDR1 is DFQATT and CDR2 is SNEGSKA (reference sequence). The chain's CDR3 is CSARASEAGYEQYF. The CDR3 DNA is TGCAGTGCTAGAGCTTCAGAGGCGGGTTACGAGCAGTACTTC.

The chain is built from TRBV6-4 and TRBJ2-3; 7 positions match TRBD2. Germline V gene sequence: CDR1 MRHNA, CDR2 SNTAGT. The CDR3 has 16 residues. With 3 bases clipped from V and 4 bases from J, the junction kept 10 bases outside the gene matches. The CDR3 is CASSEGTTSRADTQYF. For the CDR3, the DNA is TGTGCCAGCAGTGAGGGGACGACTAGCAGGGCAGATACGCAGTATTTT.

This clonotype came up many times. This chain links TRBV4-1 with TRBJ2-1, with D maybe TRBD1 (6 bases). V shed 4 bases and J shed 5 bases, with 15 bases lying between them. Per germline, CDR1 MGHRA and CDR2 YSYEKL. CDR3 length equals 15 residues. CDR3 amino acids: CASSLWQGRNNEQFF. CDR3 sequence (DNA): TGCGCCAGCAGCCTATGGCAGGGGAGAAACAATGAGCAGTTCTTC.

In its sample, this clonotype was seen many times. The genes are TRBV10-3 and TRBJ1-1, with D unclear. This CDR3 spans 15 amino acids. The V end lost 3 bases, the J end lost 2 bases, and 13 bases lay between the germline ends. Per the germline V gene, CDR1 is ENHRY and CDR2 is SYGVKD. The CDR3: CAISDQYSENTEAFF. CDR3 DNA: TGTGCCATCAGTGACCAATACAGCGAAAACACTGAAGCTTTCTTT.

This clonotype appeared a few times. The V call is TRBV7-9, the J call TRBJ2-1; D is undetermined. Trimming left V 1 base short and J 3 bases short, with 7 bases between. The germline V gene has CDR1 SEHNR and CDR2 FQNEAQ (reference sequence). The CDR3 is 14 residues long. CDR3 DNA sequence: TGTGCCAGCAGCTTAGGGTCCAACTACAATGAGCAGTTCTTC. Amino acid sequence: CASSLGSNYNEQFF.

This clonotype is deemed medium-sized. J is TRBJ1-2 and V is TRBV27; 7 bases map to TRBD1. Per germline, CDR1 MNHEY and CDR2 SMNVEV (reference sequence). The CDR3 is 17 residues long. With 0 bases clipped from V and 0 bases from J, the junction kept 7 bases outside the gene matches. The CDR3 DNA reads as TGTGCCAGCAGTTTATCCCGGGACAGCCCAGCTAACTATGGCTACACCTTC. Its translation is CASSLSRDSPANYGYTF.

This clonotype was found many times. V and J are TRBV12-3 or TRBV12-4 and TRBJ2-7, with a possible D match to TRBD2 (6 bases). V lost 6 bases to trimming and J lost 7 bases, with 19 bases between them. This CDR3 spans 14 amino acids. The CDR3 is CASRSTGSRNEQYF. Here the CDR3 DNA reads TGTGCCAGCAGGTCTACCGGGAGTAGGAATGAGCAGTACTTC.

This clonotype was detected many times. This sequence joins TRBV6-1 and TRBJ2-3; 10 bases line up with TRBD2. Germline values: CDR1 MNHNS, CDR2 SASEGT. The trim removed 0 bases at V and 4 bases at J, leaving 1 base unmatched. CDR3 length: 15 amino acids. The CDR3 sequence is CASSEAAGGPDTQYF. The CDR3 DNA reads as TGTGCCAGCAGTGAAGCAGCGGGAGGGCCAGATACGCAGTATTTT.

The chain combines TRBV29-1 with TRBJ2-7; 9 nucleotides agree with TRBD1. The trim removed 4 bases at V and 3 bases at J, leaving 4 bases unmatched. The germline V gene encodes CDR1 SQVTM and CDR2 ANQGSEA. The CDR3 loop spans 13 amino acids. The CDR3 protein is CSVGQGDYYEQYF. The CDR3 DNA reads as TGCAGCGTTGGACAGGGGGACTACTACGAGCAGTACTTC.

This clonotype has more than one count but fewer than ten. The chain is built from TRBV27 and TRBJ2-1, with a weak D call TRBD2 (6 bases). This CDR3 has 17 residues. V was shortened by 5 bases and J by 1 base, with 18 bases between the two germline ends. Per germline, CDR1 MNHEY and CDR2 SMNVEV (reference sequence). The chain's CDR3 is CASSTVTGSRSYNEQFF. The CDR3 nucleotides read TGTGCCAGCAGTACCGTCACCGGGAGCCGTTCCTACAATGAGCAGTTCTTC.

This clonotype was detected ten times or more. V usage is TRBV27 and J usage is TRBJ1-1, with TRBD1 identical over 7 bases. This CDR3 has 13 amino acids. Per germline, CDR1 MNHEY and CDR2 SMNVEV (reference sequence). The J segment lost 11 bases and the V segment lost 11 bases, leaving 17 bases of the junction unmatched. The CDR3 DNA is TGTGCCGCCACACCACGAACAGGGGAGATGGCTTTCTTT. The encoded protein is CAATPRTGEMAFF.

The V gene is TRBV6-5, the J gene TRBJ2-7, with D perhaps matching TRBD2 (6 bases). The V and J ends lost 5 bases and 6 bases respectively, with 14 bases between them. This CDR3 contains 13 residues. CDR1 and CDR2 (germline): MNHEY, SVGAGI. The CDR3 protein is CASSQDLEGEQYF. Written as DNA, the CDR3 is TGTGCCAGCAGTCAGGACCTGGAGGGCGAGCAGTACTTC.

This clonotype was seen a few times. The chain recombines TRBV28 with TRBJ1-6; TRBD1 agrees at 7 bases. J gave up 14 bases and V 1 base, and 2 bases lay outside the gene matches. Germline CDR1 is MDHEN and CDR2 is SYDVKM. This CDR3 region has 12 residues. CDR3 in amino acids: CASSLSGGTLHF. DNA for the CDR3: TGTGCCAGCAGTTTATCAGGGGGGACCCTCCACTTT. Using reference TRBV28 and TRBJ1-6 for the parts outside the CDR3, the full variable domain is DVKVTQSSRYLVKRTGEKVFLECVQDMDHENMFWYRQDPGLGLRLIYFSYDVKMKEKGDIPEGYSVSREKKERFSLILESASTNQTSMYLCASSLSGGTLHFGNGTRLTVT.

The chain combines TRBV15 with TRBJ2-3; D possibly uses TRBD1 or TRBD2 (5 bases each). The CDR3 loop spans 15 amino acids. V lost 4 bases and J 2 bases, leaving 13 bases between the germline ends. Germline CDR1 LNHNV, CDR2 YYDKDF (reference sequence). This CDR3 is CATSKGTGPTDTQYF. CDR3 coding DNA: TGTGCCACCAGCAAGGGGACGGGTCCCACAGATACGCAGTATTTT.

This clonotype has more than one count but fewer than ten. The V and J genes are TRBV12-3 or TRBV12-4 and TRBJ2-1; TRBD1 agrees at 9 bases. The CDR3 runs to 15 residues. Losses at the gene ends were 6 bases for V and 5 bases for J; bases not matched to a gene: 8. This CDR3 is CASRPGQGSNNEQFF. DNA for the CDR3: TGTGCCAGCAGGCCGGGACAGGGTAGTAACAATGAGCAGTTCTTC.

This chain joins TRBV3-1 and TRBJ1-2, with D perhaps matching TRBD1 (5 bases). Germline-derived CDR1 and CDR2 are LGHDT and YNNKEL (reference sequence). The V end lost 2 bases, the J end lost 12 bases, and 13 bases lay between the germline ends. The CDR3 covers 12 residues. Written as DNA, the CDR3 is TGTGCCAGCAGCCAAAAAGCAGGGCGAGACACCTTC. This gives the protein CASSQKAGRDTF.

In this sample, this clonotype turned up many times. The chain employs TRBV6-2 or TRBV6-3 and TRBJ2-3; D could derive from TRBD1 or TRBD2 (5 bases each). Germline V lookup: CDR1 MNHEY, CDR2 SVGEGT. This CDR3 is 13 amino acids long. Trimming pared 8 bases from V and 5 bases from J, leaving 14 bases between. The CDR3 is CASWGPRRDTQYF. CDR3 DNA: TGTGCCAGCTGGGGACCCCGCAGAGATACGCAGTATTTT.

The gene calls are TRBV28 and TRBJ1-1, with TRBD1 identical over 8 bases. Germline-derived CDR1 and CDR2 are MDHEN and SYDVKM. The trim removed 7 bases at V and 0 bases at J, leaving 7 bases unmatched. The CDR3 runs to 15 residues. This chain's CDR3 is CASISWDRMNTEAFF. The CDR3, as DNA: TGTGCCAGCATCTCCTGGGACAGGATGAACACTGAAGCTTTCTTT.